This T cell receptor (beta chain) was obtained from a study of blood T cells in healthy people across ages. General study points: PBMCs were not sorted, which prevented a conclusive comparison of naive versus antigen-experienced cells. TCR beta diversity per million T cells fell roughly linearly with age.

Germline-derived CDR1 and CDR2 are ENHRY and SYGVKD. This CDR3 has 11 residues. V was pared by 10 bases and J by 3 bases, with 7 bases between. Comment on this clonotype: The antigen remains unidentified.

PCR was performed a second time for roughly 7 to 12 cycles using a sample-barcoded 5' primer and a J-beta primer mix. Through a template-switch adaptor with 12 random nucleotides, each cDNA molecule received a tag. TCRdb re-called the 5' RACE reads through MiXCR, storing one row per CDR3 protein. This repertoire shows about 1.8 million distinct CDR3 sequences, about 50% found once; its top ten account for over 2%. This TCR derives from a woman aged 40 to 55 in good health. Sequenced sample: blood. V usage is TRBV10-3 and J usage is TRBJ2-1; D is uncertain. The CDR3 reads CATKDYNEQFF. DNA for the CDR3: TGTGCCACCAAGGACTACAATGAGCAGTTCTTC.